The T cell receptor beta chain under discussion was sequenced for a study of T cell responses to AZD1222 COVID-19 vaccine. Overall study findings and caveats: Baseline seropositivity occurred in only 5 to 7 AZD1222 recipients. The donor group comprised mostly white British people and more females; the analysis possibly underestimated clonal diversity.

Germline V gives CDR1 MDHEN, CDR2 SYDVKM. CDR3 size: 14 residues. V lost 2 bases and J lost 15, with 20 bases in between. A note on this clone: Its target is unknown.

The data were produced by immunoSEQ multiplex PCR, yet TCRdb's version contains in-frame clones alone and is incomplete. The sample consists of around 250,000 clones, 85% to 95% of them appearing once. This sequence joins TRBV28 and TRBJ1-5; possible D gene TRBD1, 5 bases. The receptor comes from an adult in good health. Material: peripheral blood, obtained on day 0 of AZD1222 vaccination. For the CDR3, the DNA is TGTGCCAGCAGTTTACGGGGCCCCTCCCCCGCGGGGCATTTT. Protein sequence: CASSLRGPSPAGHF.